This T cell receptor beta chain appears in the sequencing data of a study of blood T cell repertoires in COVID-19. The length of the CDR3 is 15 residues. The V end lost 3 bases, the J end lost 6 bases, and 15 bases lay between the germline ends. The V gene's germline CDR1 is SGHNT and CDR2 YENEEA. TCRdb keeps only in-frame clones here, not all; method: immunoSEQ multiplex PCR. The sample records roughly 110,000 clones, roughly four fifths being singletons. What was sequenced was peripheral blood. This TCR came from a man older than 75 with COVID-19, enrolled during active disease. This chain joins TRBV11-3 and TRBJ2-1, with D maybe TRBD2 (5 bases). The CDR3 here is CASSFRLANPNEQFF. The DNA of the CDR3 is TGTGCCAGCAGCTTCAGGCTAGCTAACCCCAATGAGCAGTTCTTC.